This T cell receptor beta chain was found in a study of OX40 agonist ivuxolimab in advanced cancers. Profiling relied on immunoSEQ multiplex PCR, and the TCRdb table lists in-frame clones only, not all of them. The data show about 44,000 clones, about nine tenths seen once. The CDR3 has 14 residues. The V end was cut by 2 bases, the J end by 3 bases, with 10 bases between. Germline CDR1 is LNHDA and CDR2 is SQIVND (reference sequence). The sequence was collected from an adult with an advanced solid tumor such as melanoma, head and neck, liver or kidney cancer. J is TRBJ2-5 and V is TRBV19; tentative D call: TRBD2 (6 bases). The specimen was CD4+ or CD8+ T cells sorted from blood, collected in a trial of the OX40 agonist ivuxolimab. Written as DNA, the CDR3 is TGTGCCAGTAGTATACTGGGGGAGGAAGAGACCCAGTACTTC. It yields the protein CASSILGEEETQYF.